The next 18 T cell receptor beta chains were all read from a single sample in a study of shared clonotypes between healthy human individuals. Repertoires were generated with immunoSEQ multiplex PCR, while TCRdb's copy carries only in-frame clones and drops some. This repertoire shows 2 million or so clones, over 85% found once; its top ten account for roughly 1.1%. Terminally differentiated effector memory CD45RA+ cells were excluded by CCR7 positive selection of CD45RO-negative cells. The specimen sequenced was naive CD8+ T cells sorted from blood. These receptors all stem from a man aged 18 to 30 in good health.

This chain joins TRBV4-1 and TRBJ1-1; perhaps TRBD1 as D (5 bases). Germline lookup yields CDR1 MGHRA and CDR2 YSYEKL. V gave up 4 bases and J gave up 10 bases, with 16 bases separating them. There are 13 residues in the CDR3. The CDR3 sequence is CASSRGGGQVAFF. CDR3 nucleotides: TGCGCCAGCAGCCGCGGCGGGGGTCAAGTAGCTTTCTTT.

V and J are TRBV7-9 and TRBJ2-2; 9 positions agree with TRBD2. From germline, CDR1 is SEHNR and CDR2 FQNEAQ (reference sequence). The CDR3 consists of 17 residues. V shed 5 bases, J shed 5 bases, and the junction held 12 bases outside the gene matches. DNA for the CDR3: TGTGCCAGCAGCCTGGAAGGTGTAGCGGGAGAAACCGGGGAGCTGTTTTTT. Its translation is CASSLEGVAGETGELFF.

The chain uses TRBV4-1 and TRBJ1-6; possible D gene TRBD1, 5 bases. This CDR3 is built from 17 residues. V was cut by 3 bases and J by 10 bases, with 22 bases left in between. CDR1 is MGHRA, CDR2 YSYEKL, per germline. CDR3 amino acids: CASSHEPLTGGKSPLHF. The DNA of the CDR3 is TGCGCCAGCAGCCATGAGCCCCTAACTGGGGGGAAATCACCCCTCCACTTT.

Worth noting for this clone: Other DNA sequences in the sample encode the same CDR3. The gene calls are TRBV7-9 and TRBJ1-5; D remains ambiguous. The CDR3 sequence is 12 residues long. Trimming took 1 base from V and 6 from J, leaving 4 bases between them. Germline values: CDR1 SEHNR, CDR2 FQNEAQ (reference sequence). CDR3: CASSLEGQPQHF. DNA of the CDR3: TGTGCCAGCAGCTTAGAAGGTCAGCCCCAGCATTTT.

The chain uses TRBV5-6 and TRBJ2-7; tentatively, D is TRBD1 (5 bases). The CDR3 extends over 14 amino acids. V was clipped by 2 bases and J by 2 bases, with 11 bases between them. Germline V gives CDR1 SGHDT, CDR2 YYEEEE. The CDR3 DNA sequence: TGTGCCAGCAGCTTAGGGTCCAGGGCCTACGAGCAGTACTTC. It translates to CASSLGSRAYEQYF. The full variable domain, completed using reference TRBV5-6 and TRBJ2-7, is DAGVTQSPTHLIKTRGQQVTLRCSPKSGHDTVSWYQQALGQGPQFIFQYYEEEERQRGNFPDRFSGHQFPNYSSELNVNALLLGDSALYLCASSLGSRAYEQYFGPGTRLTVT.

This chain's CDR3 is CASRERGIIINEQFF. The CDR3, as DNA: TGTGCCAGCAGGGAAAGGGGAATCATCATAAATGAGCAGTTCTTC. The chain is built from TRBV27 and TRBJ2-1; TRBD1 is a possible D gene (5 bases). The CDR3 is made up of 15 amino acids. Trimming left V 6 bases short and J 7 bases short, with 19 bases between. Germline V CDR1 and CDR2: MNHEY, SMNVEV (reference sequence).

The J gene is TRBJ1-5, the V gene TRBV6-6; TRBD1 agrees at 9 bases. This CDR3 spans 14 amino acids. V lost 8 bases to trimming and J lost 6 bases; unmatched junction nucleotides: 8. Germline values: CDR1 MNHNY, CDR2 SVGAGI (reference sequence). CDR3 coding DNA: TGTGCCAGCCTACCCACAGGGGGCGGTCAGCCCCAGCATTTT. Translating it yields CASLPTGGGQPQHF.

V is TRBV7-9 and J is TRBJ1-1; D is unclear. The CDR3 consists of 12 residues. Germline V lookup: CDR1 SEHNR, CDR2 FQNEAQ (reference sequence). V lost 3 bases and J 7 bases, leaving 9 bases between the germline ends. The CDR3: CASSFGLLEAFF. For the CDR3, the DNA is TGTGCCAGCAGCTTCGGGCTCCTTGAAGCTTTCTTT. Complete variable domain (other parts from reference TRBV7-9 and TRBJ1-1): DTGVSQNPRHKITKRGQNVTFRCDPISEHNRLYWYRQTLGQGPEFLTYFQNEAQLEKSRLLSDRFSAERPKGSFSTLEIQRTEQGDSAMYLCASSFGLLEAFFGQGTRLTVV.

The rearrangement uses TRBV7-2 and TRBJ1-1, with D hard to call. Per the germline V gene, CDR1 is SGHTA and CDR2 is FQGNSA. This CDR3 has 14 residues. Trimming removed 5 bases from V and 3 bases from J, with 13 bases in between. CDR3 sequence reads: CASSVARVDTEAFF. The CDR3 nucleotides read TGTGCCAGCAGCGTCGCTAGGGTCGACACTGAAGCTTTCTTT. Filled out from reference TRBV7-2 and TRBJ1-1, the complete variable domain reads GAGVSQSPSNKVTEKGKDVELRCDPISGHTALYWYRQSLGQGLEFLIYFQGNSAPDKSGLPSDRFSAERTGGSVSTLTIQRTQQEDSAVYLCASSVARVDTEAFFGQGTRLTVV.

J is TRBJ1-1 and V is TRBV7-9; perhaps TRBD1 as D (5 bases). The germline V and J ends were trimmed by 5 bases and 8 bases, with 15 bases remaining between them. CDR1 and CDR2 (germline): SEHNR, FQNEAQ (reference sequence). The CDR3 has 13 amino acids. In DNA, the CDR3 is TGTGCCAGCAGCCGGGACTACTTAGGGGAAGCTTTCTTT. Its protein is CASSRDYLGEAFF.

V usage is TRBV4-3 and J usage is TRBJ2-1, with 10 bases that match TRBD2. CDR3 length: 17 amino acids. The V gene's germline CDR1 is LGHNA and CDR2 YSLEER. V lost 0 bases and J lost 8; bases outside the gene matches: 10. CDR3 sequence (DNA): TGCGCCAGCAGCCAAGACCCGGCTAGCGGGAGTAGGTATGAGCAGTTCTTC. This translates into CASSQDPASGSRYEQFF.

The chain carries TRBV4-1 and TRBJ2-2; no clear D. V was pared by 1 base and J by 2 bases, with 8 bases between. Germline CDR1 and CDR2: MGHRA and YSYEKL. This CDR3 has 15 residues. DNA of the CDR3: TGCGCCAGCAGCCAAGGATATATAAACACCGGGGAGCTGTTTTTT. Translating it yields CASSQGYINTGELFF.

The rearrangement joins TRBV6-5 to TRBJ2-1; possibly TRBD1 for D (5 bases). The germline V and J ends were trimmed by 2 bases and 3 bases, with 11 bases remaining between them. Per germline, CDR1 MNHEY and CDR2 SVGAGI. The CDR3 loop spans 15 amino acids. For the CDR3, the DNA is TGTGCCAGCAGTTACACGGACACGGGCTACAATGAGCAGTTCTTC. As protein: CASSYTDTGYNEQFF.

The V call is TRBV2, the J call TRBJ2-7; D possibly matches TRBD1 or TRBD2 (5 bases each). Germline CDR1 and CDR2: SNHLY and FYNNEI. The CDR3 loop spans 14 amino acids. Trimming cost V 7 bases and J 3 bases, with 16 bases left between them. CDR3 bases: TGTGCCAGCACTTGGGGAGAGGGGCGCTACGAGCAGTACTTC. Residues: CASTWGEGRYEQYF.

Of note for this clone: The same CDR3 can be traced to other DNA sequences in this sample. V and J are TRBV6-5 and TRBJ2-5, with D possibly TRBD2 on 5 matching bases. Trimming took off 6 bases at V and 5 bases at J, with 7 bases between the two ends. The CDR3 loop spans 11 amino acids. In germline, CDR1 is MNHEY, CDR2 SVGAGI. The CDR3 spells CASSPGETQYF. The CDR3 DNA sequence: TGTGCCAGCAGCCCGGGGGAGACCCAGTACTTC.

The CDR3 sequence: CASSSRQGRGQPQHF. Here the CDR3 DNA reads TGTGCCAGCAGCTCAAGACAGGGCCGGGGTCAGCCCCAGCATTTT. The chain couples TRBV5-5 to TRBJ1-5, with TRBD1 matching over 7 bases. The trim removed 3 bases at V and 6 bases at J, leaving 9 bases unmatched. The length of the CDR3 is 15 residues. CDR1 and CDR2 from the germline V gene are SGHKS and YYEKEE (reference sequence).

V is TRBV27 and J is TRBJ1-2; TRBD1 is a possible D gene (5 bases). The CDR3 is 16 residues long. Deletions cut 8 bases from V and 0 bases from J, with 19 bases between. In germline, CDR1 is MNHEY, CDR2 SMNVEV (reference sequence). CDR3 nucleotide sequence: TGTGCCAGCGCCCCCGGGGCACCTTTAGCTAACTATGGCTACACCTTC. Protein: CASAPGAPLANYGYTF.

The rearrangement joins TRBV7-9 to TRBJ2-3, with 8 bases fitting TRBD2. V lost 3 bases and J lost 0; bases outside the gene matches: 8. The V gene's germline CDR1 is SEHNR and CDR2 FQNEAQ (reference sequence). This CDR3 has 17 residues. CDR3 sequence: CASSFGEREISTDTQYF. CDR3 in DNA: TGTGCCAGCAGCTTTGGGGAGCGGGAGATCAGCACAGATACGCAGTATTTT. Complete variable domain (other parts from reference TRBV7-9 and TRBJ2-3): DTGVSQNPRHKITKRGQNVTFRCDPISEHNRLYWYRQTLGQGPEFLTYFQNEAQLEKSRLLSDRFSAERPKGSFSTLEIQRTEQGDSAMYLCASSFGEREISTDTQYFGPGTRLTVL.